The text below deals with one T cell receptor (beta chain). The antigen is undetermined. Germline V gene sequence: CDR1 KGHSH, CDR2 LQKENI. V was pared by 3 bases and J by 9 bases, with 14 bases between. The CDR3 is 13 amino acids. The record originates from a study of cytomegalovirus exposure and HLA in healthy donors. Study results and caveats: Associated with HLA alleles at 0.05 false discovery rate in a later analysis were 17,000 or so TCR beta sequences.

Vbeta (60) and Jbeta (13) primers were used in the PCR. In the original processing: A later analysis tallied tens of millions of unique TCR beta chains, 10 million to 12 million of them shared. Here immunoSEQ multiplex PCR was the method, and the copy in TCRdb shows in-frame clones only, minus some. V and J calls plus clone size are reproduced from that table; the DNA served to infer D and trimming. This sample has 130,000 to 150,000 clones, with 79% found just once. The chain carries TRBV18 and TRBJ2-5; D may be TRBD1 (6 bases). The material sequenced was PBMCs. This clonotype originated in a woman between 40 and 55 years old in good health and CMV-seropositive. The DNA for the CDR3 is TGTGCCAGCTCACCGGAGAAAACAGGGCCCCAGTACTTC. It translates to CASSPEKTGPQYF.